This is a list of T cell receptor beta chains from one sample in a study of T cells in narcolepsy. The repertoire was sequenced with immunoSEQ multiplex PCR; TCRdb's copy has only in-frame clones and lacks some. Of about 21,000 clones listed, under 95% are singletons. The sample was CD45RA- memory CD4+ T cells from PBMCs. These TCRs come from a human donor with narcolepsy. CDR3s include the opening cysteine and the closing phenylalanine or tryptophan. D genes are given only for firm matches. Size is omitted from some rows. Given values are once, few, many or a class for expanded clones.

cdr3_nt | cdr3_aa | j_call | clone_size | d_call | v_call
TGCGCCAGCAGCCAAAAGACTGCCAGTAGCTCCTACAATGAGCAGTTCTTC | CASSQKTASSSYNEQFF | TRBJ2-1 | - | - | TRBV4-1
TGTGCCGTGCAGGGTTGGAATGAGCAGTTCTTC | CAVQGWNEQFF | TRBJ2-1 | - | - | TRBV28
TGTGCCAGCAGTGAAGAGGGAAGCTTTTACAATGAGCAGTTCTTC | CASSEEGSFYNEQFF | TRBJ2-1 | - | - | TRBV6-4
TGCAGCGTTGCCAGGGACGTAGCAAACTACGAGCAGTACTTC | CSVARDVANYEQYF | TRBJ2-7 | - | - | TRBV29-1
TGCAGCGTGCGGGACAGCACTGAAGCTTTCTTT | CSVRDSTEAFF | TRBJ1-1 | - | TRBD1 | TRBV29-1
TGTGCCATCAAGTCGGAGGTAGCCAAAAACATTCAGTACTTC | CAIKSEVAKNIQYF | TRBJ2-4 | - | - | TRBV6-6
TGTGCCAGCAGCTTCAAATATAACAGGGGTGATAACTATGGCTACACCTTC | CASSFKYNRGDNYGYTF | TRBJ1-2 | - | TRBD1 | TRBV7-2
TGTGCCACAAGAAGCTCTGGGGCCAACGTCCTGACTTTC | CATRSSGANVLTF | TRBJ2-6 | - | - | TRBV27
TGTGCCAGCGGGGCCTCTGGGGCCAACGTCCTGACTTTC | CASGASGANVLTF | TRBJ2-6 | - | - | TRBV11-2
TGTGCCAGCAGTTTCCAGGGGATCAGCACAGATACGCAGTATTTT | CASSFQGISTDTQYF | TRBJ2-3 | - | - | TRBV6-1
TGTGCCAGCAGCGTAGGGTACACAGATACGCAGTATTTT | CASSVGYTDTQYF | TRBJ2-3 | - | - | TRBV9
TGTGCCAGCAGTGAAACGCGGGATTACGAGCAGTACTTC | CASSETRDYEQYF | TRBJ2-7 | - | - | TRBV6-1
TGCAGCGTCGCGGGACAGGGTCGCGAGCAGTACTTC | CSVAGQGREQYF | TRBJ2-7 | - | TRBD1 | TRBV29-1
TGTGCCAGCAGCTTAGGAGGCCCGGGACAGAACACAGATACGCAGTATTTT | CASSLGGPGQNTDTQYF | TRBJ2-3 | - | TRBD1 | TRBV11-2
TGCGCCAGCAGCCAGGTGACAGGGACCGGGAAGGAAAAACTGTTTTTT | CASSQVTGTGKEKLFF | TRBJ1-4 | few | TRBD1 | TRBV4-1
TGTGCCAGCAGCGGGGGACTAGCGGACGTGCAGTTCTTC | CASSGGLADVQFF | TRBJ2-1 | once | TRBD2 | TRBV5-6
TGCAGTGCTAGCGGGAGTACCGAGCAGTACTTC | CSASGSTEQYF | TRBJ2-7 | - | - | TRBV20-1